These 27 T cell receptor beta chains originate from one sample sequenced in a study of blood T cells in healthy people across ages. Next came a second PCR, run for about 7 to 12 cycles, which used a sample-barcoded 5' primer along with a J-beta primer mix. One entry per CDR3 protein results from TCRdb running MiXCR on the 5' RACE reads. The table lists over 700,000 distinct CDR3 sequences, 40% to 65% of them singletons, with around 40% in the top ten. The sequenced sample consisted of blood. These receptors were collected from a man at least 80 years old in good health.

The rearrangement joins TRBV20-1 to TRBJ2-3; D remains ambiguous. The germline V gene has CDR1 DFQATT and CDR2 SNEGSKA (reference sequence). CDR3 length: 15 residues. Trimming left V 0 bases short and J 14 bases short, with 24 bases between. The CDR3 nucleotides are TGCAGTGCTAGAGACCTGTCGGCCCCACACAGATACGCGTATTTT. Translated: CSARDLSAPHRYAYF.

This clonotype was detected only a few times. The chain recombines TRBV6-6 with TRBJ2-7; TRBD2 agrees at 8 bases. This CDR3 spans 16 amino acids. The V gene end was trimmed by 3 bases and the J gene end by 2 bases; junction bases not matched to a gene: 9. Germline CDR1 reads MNHNY; CDR2 reads SVGAGI (reference sequence). CDR3 DNA sequence: TGTGCCAGCAGTTATTGGTCGCGGGAGGTGCCCTACGAGCAGTACTTC. Translated: CASSYWSREVPYEQYF.

The rearrangement uses TRBV6-5 and TRBJ2-7; 10 bases match TRBD2. CDR1 MNHEY and CDR2 SVGAGI come from the germline V gene. This CDR3 region has 14 residues. V lost 6 bases to trimming and J lost 8 bases; unmatched junction nucleotides: 10. This CDR3 is CASRASGGTSQQYF. CDR3 in DNA: TGTGCCAGCAGGGCTAGCGGGGGCACATCACAGCAGTACTTC.

This clonotype has just a few counts. V gene TRBV10-3 combines with J gene TRBJ1-2; TRBD1 agrees at 10 bases. Germline lookup yields CDR1 ENHRY and CDR2 SYGVKD. The CDR3 is 14 amino acids. Losses at the gene ends were 6 bases for V and 7 bases for J; bases not matched to a gene: 8. The CDR3 sequence is CAISPDRGFRGYTF. The CDR3 DNA reads as TGTGCCATCAGCCCGGACAGGGGGTTTCGTGGCTACACCTTC.

The sample holds a few counts of this clonotype. The rearrangement links TRBV5-1 to TRBJ2-1, with TRBD2 identical over 7 bases. CDR1 SGHRS and CDR2 YFSETQ come from the germline V gene. J gave up 8 bases and V 0 bases, and 5 bases lay outside the gene matches. The CDR3 runs to 14 residues. The CDR3: CASSLVGGMDEQFF. The CDR3 DNA is TGCGCCAGCAGCTTGGTGGGGGGGATGGATGAGCAGTTCTTC.

This clonotype was seen only a few times. The gene calls are TRBV7-9 and TRBJ2-7; TRBD1 matches 7 bases. Germline loops: CDR1 SEHNR, CDR2 FQNEAQ (reference sequence). Trimming cost V 0 bases and J 0 bases; bases outside gene matches: 2. The CDR3 totals 15 residues. CDR3 bases: TGTGCCAGCAGCTTAGCCGGGACAGTCTCCTACGAGCAGTACTTC. Residues: CASSLAGTVSYEQYF.

This clonotype was seen more than once but under ten times. The V gene is TRBV20-1, the J gene TRBJ2-1; 9 bases line up with TRBD1. Losses at the gene ends were 8 bases for V and 6 bases for J; bases not matched to a gene: 2. Germline values: CDR1 DFQATT, CDR2 SNEGSKA (reference sequence). The CDR3 is 11 residues long. As DNA, the CDR3 is TGCAGTCCGACAGGGGGCAATGAGCAGTTCTTC. As protein: CSPTGGNEQFF.

This chain joins TRBV29-1 and TRBJ1-2; D remains unclear. V was cut by 3 bases and J by 3 bases, with 14 bases left in between. The CDR3 totals 14 residues. Germline V gene sequence: CDR1 SQVTM, CDR2 ANQGSEA. The chain's CDR3 is CSVDNGGKYYGYTF. DNA of the CDR3: TGCAGCGTTGATAACGGAGGGAAGTACTATGGCTACACCTTC.

The chain links TRBV7-6 to TRBJ2-1, with D unclear. V lost 0 bases to trimming and J lost 10 bases, with 13 bases between them. CDR3 length: 14 amino acids. Germline CDR1 reads SGHVS; CDR2 reads FNYEAQ. CDR3 sequence reads: CASSLAPTGFEQFF. The CDR3 DNA follows: TGTGCCAGCAGCTTAGCTCCCACTGGATTCGAGCAGTTCTTC.

This clonotype occurred once. The chain recombines TRBV6-1 with TRBJ1-1; a weak D match, TRBD1 (5 bases). V was clipped by 7 bases and J by 3 bases, with 9 bases between them. This CDR3 comprises 12 residues. Per the germline V gene, CDR1 is MNHNS and CDR2 is SASEGT. CDR3 coding DNA: TGTGCCAGCAATAGGGGAGACACTGAAGCTTTCTTT. Amino acids: CASNRGDTEAFF.

This chain joins TRBV7-2 and TRBJ1-3; the D is unclear. Germline assignment: CDR1 SGHTA and CDR2 FQGNSA. The CDR3 spans 14 residues. V lost 1 base to trimming and J lost 7 bases, with 11 bases between them. CDR3 bases: TGTGCCAGCAGCTTAGACACGGGAGTGAACACCATATATTTT. This codes for CASSLDTGVNTIYF.

The table lists this clonotype with a few counts. The chain links TRBV24-1 to TRBJ1-1; no clear D. Germline V gives CDR1 KGHDR, CDR2 SFDVKD. CDR3 size: 13 residues. The V gene lost 9 bases and the J gene lost 1 base, with 11 bases spanning the gap. The CDR3 DNA sequence: TGTGCCACCCGAGGACGGAAGAACACTGAAGCTTTCTTT. Protein sequence: CATRGRKNTEAFF.

For the CDR3, the DNA is TGTGCCAGCAGCCCACTTATGAGGGAGCAGTACTTC. As protein: CASSPLMREQYF. The genes are TRBV7-9 and TRBJ2-7, with no clear D. This CDR3 comprises 12 residues. Deletions cut 5 bases from V and 7 bases from J, with 12 bases between. The V gene's germline CDR1 is SEHNR and CDR2 FQNEAQ (reference sequence).

This chain links TRBV5-1 with TRBJ2-7, with a tentative D call TRBD2 (6 bases). V was cut by 0 bases and J by 0 bases, with 13 bases left in between. The CDR3 sequence is 16 residues long. Germline CDR1 and CDR2: SGHRS and YFSETQ. For the CDR3, the DNA is TGCGCCAGCAGCTTGGGGCTAGCGCTATCCTCCTACGAGCAGTACTTC. It codes for CASSLGLALSSYEQYF.

The V call is TRBV29-1, the J call TRBJ2-1, with TRBD2 identical over 8 bases. The CDR3 spans 14 residues. V was pared by 6 bases and J by 4 bases, with 8 bases of the junction left unmatched. Germline CDR1 is SQVTM and CDR2 is ANQGSEA. CDR3: CSVPGGAGYNEQFF. In DNA, the CDR3 is TGCAGCGTGCCCGGGGGGGCCGGGTACAATGAGCAGTTCTTC.

This sequence joins TRBV6-6 and TRBJ1-6; TRBD1 is a possible D gene (6 bases). CDR1 and CDR2 (germline): MNHNY, SVGAGI (reference sequence). The length of the CDR3 is 14 residues. V was shortened by 6 bases and J by 8 bases, with 14 bases between the two germline ends. Here the CDR3 reads CASRRGGADSPLHF. The CDR3 DNA is TGTGCCAGCAGGAGAGGGGGAGCAGATTCACCCCTCCACTTT.

J is TRBJ2-5 and V is TRBV18; 9 bases are a match to TRBD2. J gave up 1 base and V 2 bases, and 8 bases lay outside the gene matches. The CDR3 has 17 residues. The germline V gene encodes CDR1 KGHSH and CDR2 LQKENI. CDR3 DNA sequence: TGTGCCAGCTCACCAGTGAGACTAGCGGCGACCCAAGAGACCCAGTACTTC. Translating gives CASSPVRLAATQETQYF.

This clonotype was observed a handful of times. This sequence joins TRBV6-2 or TRBV6-3 and TRBJ2-1, with D possibly being TRBD1 (5 bases). Germline lookup yields CDR1 MNHEY and CDR2 SVGEGT. CDR3 size: 12 residues. The V and J ends lost 6 bases and 9 bases respectively, with 12 bases between them. This CDR3 is CASSRRVGEQFF. CDR3 DNA: TGTGCCAGCAGCCGCAGGGTTGGTGAGCAGTTCTTC.

This chain joins TRBV18 and TRBJ1-5, with D possibly TRBD1 on 5 matching bases. Trimming removed 1 base at V and 5 bases at J, with 9 bases between. Per germline, CDR1 KGHSH and CDR2 LQKENI. CDR3 length equals 14 residues. The CDR3 spells CASSPQGTDQPQHF. CDR3 coding DNA: TGTGCCAGCTCACCACAGGGGACTGATCAGCCCCAGCATTTT.

The chain combines TRBV6-2 or TRBV6-3 with TRBJ2-3; possibly TRBD1 or TRBD2 for D (5 bases each). V was trimmed by 4 bases and J by 1 base, leaving 15 bases between them. This CDR3 is built from 16 residues. In germline, CDR1 is MNHEY, CDR2 SVGEGT. The DNA of the CDR3 is TGTGCCAGCAGTTGCTCGGGGCAAGTGGGCACAGATACGCAGTATTTT. This gives the protein CASSCSGQVGTDTQYF.

This clonotype occurred a few times. The chain carries TRBV7-9 and TRBJ1-1; D may be TRBD1 (5 bases). Germline CDR1 reads SEHNR; CDR2 reads FQNEAQ (reference sequence). V lost 5 bases and J lost 0, with 16 bases in between. The CDR3 totals 16 residues. CDR3 loop: CASSPSQGIMNTEAFF. The DNA of the CDR3 is TGTGCCAGCAGCCCAAGCCAGGGAATAATGAACACTGAAGCTTTCTTT.

This clonotype was counted only a few times. The chain carries TRBV5-1 and TRBJ1-1; 8 bases are shared with TRBD1. J was trimmed by 0 bases and V by 0 bases; bases with no gene match: 10. Germline V gene lookup returns CDR1 SGHRS and CDR2 YFSETQ. The CDR3 contains 18 residues. The CDR3 DNA follows: TGCGCCAGCAGCTTGGGCCAGGGGGCCGTCATAATGAACACTGAAGCTTTCTTT. Translation: CASSLGQGAVIMNTEAFF.

J is TRBJ2-3 and V is TRBV5-1; 8 bases fit TRBD2. CDR1 is SGHRS and CDR2 is YFSETQ in the germline V gene. The length of the CDR3 is 14 residues. J gave up 5 bases and V 5 bases, and 7 bases lay outside the gene matches. The CDR3 DNA sequence: TGCGCCAGCAGTAAAGCGGGAGTCGTAGATACGCAGTATTTT. Amino acids: CASSKAGVVDTQYF. The full variable domain, its missing parts supplied by reference TRBV5-1 and TRBJ2-3, is KAGVTQTPRYLIKTRGQQVTLSCSPISGHRSVSWYQQTPGQGLQFLFEYFSETQRNKGNFPGRFSGRQFSNSRSEMNVSTLELGDSALYLCASSKAGVVDTQYFGPGTRLTVL.

This clonotype was counted a few times. The V gene is TRBV27, the J gene TRBJ2-7; 9 bases align to TRBD2. V lost 4 bases to trimming and J lost 0 bases; unmatched junction nucleotides: 4. CDR3 size: 15 residues. Germline V lookup: CDR1 MNHEY, CDR2 SMNVEV (reference sequence). Here the CDR3 DNA reads TGTGCCAGCAGTTACGTTAGCGGGAGCTCCTACGAGCAGTACTTC. Its protein is CASSYVSGSSYEQYF.

This chain uses TRBV29-1 with TRBJ2-7; D might be TRBD1 (6 bases). Between the trimmed V and J ends, which lost 5 bases and 3 bases, there was a span of 14 bases. The CDR3 has 13 amino acids. Germline CDR1 is SQVTM and CDR2 is ANQGSEA. This CDR3 is CSVTGTSHYEQYF. Written as DNA, the CDR3 is TGCAGCGTTACCGGGACATCCCACTACGAGCAGTACTTC.

This chain uses TRBV12-3 or TRBV12-4 with TRBJ1-4; TRBD1 agrees at 7 bases. V lost 3 bases to trimming and J lost 4 bases; unmatched junction nucleotides: 5. The CDR3 runs to 15 residues. CDR3 loop: CASSLFGTDNEKLFF. CDR3 sequence (DNA): TGTGCCAGCAGTTTGTTCGGGACAGATAATGAAAAACTGTTTTTT.

The table lists this clonotype with a few counts. The chain carries TRBV20-1 and TRBJ2-3, with TRBD2 matching over 13 bases. The germline gives CDR1 DFQATT, CDR2 SNEGSKA (reference sequence). V gave up 3 bases and J gave up 14 bases; unmatched junction bases: 11. The CDR3 extends over 14 amino acids. The CDR3 is CSARGLAGSRYAYF. CDR3 nucleotides: TGCAGTGCTAGGGGACTAGCGGGAAGCAGATACGCGTATTTT.